The clone carrying this T cell receptor (beta chain) appeared a single time. Its target is unknown. This record belongs to a study of shared clonotypes between healthy human individuals. Broader study findings: All-four-donor shared clonotypes had higher generation probabilities than non-shared clonotypes did. Incompleteness in sorted-subset sequencing, despite large depth, was shown by rarefaction.

Per the original methods: Filtering was not the same, since immunoSEQ gave junction-only sequences without quality scores. TCRdb's table, derived via immunoSEQ multiplex PCR, lists solely in-frame clones and lacks some. V and J calls and clone size are as listed in that table; D and trimming were resolved from the DNA. Of over 850,000 clones in the sample, around three quarters were seen once. Trimming took 4 bases from V and 1 from J, leaving 14 bases between them. The CDR3 runs to 16 residues. CDR1 and CDR2 from the germline V gene are SGHTA and FQGTGA. The receptor comes from a man aged 18 to 30 in good health. Some clones in this sample may be carry-over from other donors' samples. The sequencing sample was made of memory CD4+ T cells from PBMCs. Noted subset: CD45RA-negative fraction. The chain carries TRBV7-3 and TRBJ2-1; no clear D gene. The CDR3 sequence is CASSSHGPGSYNEQFF. The DNA for the CDR3 is TGTGCCAGCAGCTCCCATGGCCCTGGGTCCTACAATGAGCAGTTCTTC.